This TCR beta chain was recovered during a study of cytomegalovirus exposure and HLA in healthy donors. To note about this clone: Its antigen is as yet unknown.

The PCR was carried out with 60 Vbeta primers and 13 Jbeta primers. Per the original methods: Per a later analysis, the number of unique TCR beta chains was some 75 million, of which around 10 million were shared. Clones were read by immunoSEQ multiplex PCR, and TCRdb kept only the in-frame ones, dropping some. V and J calls and clone size are given by that table; D and trimming were obtained from the DNA. The sample lists roughly 150,000 clones; about 82% were seen once. The germline CDR1 and CDR2 sequences are MDHEN and SYDVKM. CDR3 length: 11 residues. The V end was cut by 9 bases, the J end by 8 bases, with 13 bases between. Study-level points and caveats: When a later analysis was performed, an Asian-associated ancestry cluster reportedly had fewer N-insertions than the roughly 690-donor mean. In vitro work confirmed that a few CMV-associated chains recognize CMV antigens. Differences between HLA loci emerged in a later analysis of TCR association rates, with DRB1 most and HLA-C fewest.

The sequencing input was PBMCs. The genes are TRBV28 and TRBJ1-2; D uncertain. This sequence was found in a male donor in good health and CMV-seronegative. As DNA, the CDR3 is TGTGCCAGTGGCCGGGGAGGGGGCTACACCTTC. It encodes CASGRGGGYTF.